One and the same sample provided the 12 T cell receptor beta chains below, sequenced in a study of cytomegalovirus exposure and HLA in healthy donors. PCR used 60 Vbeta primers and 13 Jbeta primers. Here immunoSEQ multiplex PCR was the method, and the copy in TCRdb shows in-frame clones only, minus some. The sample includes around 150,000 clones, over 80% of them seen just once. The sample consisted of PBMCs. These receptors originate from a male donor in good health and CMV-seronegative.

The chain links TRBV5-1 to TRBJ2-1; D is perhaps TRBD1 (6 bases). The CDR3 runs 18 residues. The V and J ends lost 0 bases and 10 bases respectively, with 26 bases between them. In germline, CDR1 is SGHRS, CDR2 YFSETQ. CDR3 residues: CASSLVLTASGGPGEQFF. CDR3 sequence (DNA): TGCGCCAGCAGCTTGGTCCTGACGGCTAGTGGGGGCCCCGGGGAGCAGTTCTTC.

The chain's CDR3 is CASSLESSLREGYEQYF. The CDR3 nucleotides are TGTGCCAGCAGCTTGGAGTCTAGCTTGCGGGAGGGCTACGAGCAGTACTTC. This chain links TRBV5-4 with TRBJ2-7; 9 nucleotides align to TRBD2. The CDR3 consists of 17 residues. Germline lookup yields CDR1 SGHNT and CDR2 YYREEE (reference sequence). V trimming: 0 bases; J trimming: 3 bases; junction bases outside the gene matches: 10. The variable domain in full, with the rest retrieved from reference TRBV5-4 and TRBJ2-7, is ETGVTQSPTHLIKTRGQQVTLRCSSQSGHNTVSWYQQALGQGPQFIFQYYREEENGRGNFPPRFSGLQFPNYSSELNVNALELDDSALYLCASSLESSLREGYEQYFGPGTRLTVT.

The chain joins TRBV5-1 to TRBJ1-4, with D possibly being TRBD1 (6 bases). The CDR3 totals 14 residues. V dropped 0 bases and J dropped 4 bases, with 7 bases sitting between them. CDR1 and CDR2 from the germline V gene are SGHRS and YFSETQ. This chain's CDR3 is CASSLGQVNEKLFF. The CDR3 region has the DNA TGCGCCAGCAGCTTGGGACAGGTTAATGAAAAACTGTTTTTT.

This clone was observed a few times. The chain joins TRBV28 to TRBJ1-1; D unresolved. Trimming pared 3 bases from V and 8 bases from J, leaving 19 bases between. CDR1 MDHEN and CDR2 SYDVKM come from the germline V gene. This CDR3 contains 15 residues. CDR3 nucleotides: TGTGCCAGCAGTTTTGATCGGGGAATGTTCAGCGAAGCTTTCTTT. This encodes CASSFDRGMFSEAFF.

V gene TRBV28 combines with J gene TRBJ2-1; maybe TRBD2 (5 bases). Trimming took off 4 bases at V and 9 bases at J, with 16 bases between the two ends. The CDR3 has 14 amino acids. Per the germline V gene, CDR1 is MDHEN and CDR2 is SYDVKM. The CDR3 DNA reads TGTGCCAGCAGTTCATCCGGGATCTGGAGTGAGCAGTTCTTC. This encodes CASSSSGIWSEQFF.

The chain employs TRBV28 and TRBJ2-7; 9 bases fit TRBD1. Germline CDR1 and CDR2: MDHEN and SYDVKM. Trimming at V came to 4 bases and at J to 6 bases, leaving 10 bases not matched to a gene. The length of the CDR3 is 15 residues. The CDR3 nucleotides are TGTGCCAGCAGTTCTCCGGGACAGGGAAGGTCCGAGCAGTACTTC. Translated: CASSSPGQGRSEQYF.

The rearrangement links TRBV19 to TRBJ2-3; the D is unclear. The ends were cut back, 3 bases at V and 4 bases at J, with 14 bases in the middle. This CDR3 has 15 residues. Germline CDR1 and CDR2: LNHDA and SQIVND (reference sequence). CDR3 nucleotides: TGTGCCAGTAGTATTCTGGTAACCCAGGCAGATACGCAGTATTTT. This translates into CASSILVTQADTQYF.

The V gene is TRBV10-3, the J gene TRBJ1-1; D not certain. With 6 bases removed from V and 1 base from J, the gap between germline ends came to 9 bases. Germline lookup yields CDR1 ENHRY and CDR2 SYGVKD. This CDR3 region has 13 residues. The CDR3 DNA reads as TGTGCCATCAGCCCGACACAGAACACTGAAGCTTTCTTT. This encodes CAISPTQNTEAFF.

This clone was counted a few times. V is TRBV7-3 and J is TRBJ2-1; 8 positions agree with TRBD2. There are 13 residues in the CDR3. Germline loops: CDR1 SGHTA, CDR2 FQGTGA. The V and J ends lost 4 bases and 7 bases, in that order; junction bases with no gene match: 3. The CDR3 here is CASSYGGGNEQFF. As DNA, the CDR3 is TGTGCCAGCAGCTACGGGGGGGGGAATGAGCAGTTCTTC.

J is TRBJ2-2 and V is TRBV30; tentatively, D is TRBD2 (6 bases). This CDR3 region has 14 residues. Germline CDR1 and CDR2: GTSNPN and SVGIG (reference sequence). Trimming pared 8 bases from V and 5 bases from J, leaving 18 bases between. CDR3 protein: CAAPEGFPTGELFF. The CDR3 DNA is TGTGCCGCCCCGGAGGGCTTTCCTACCGGGGAGCTGTTTTTT.

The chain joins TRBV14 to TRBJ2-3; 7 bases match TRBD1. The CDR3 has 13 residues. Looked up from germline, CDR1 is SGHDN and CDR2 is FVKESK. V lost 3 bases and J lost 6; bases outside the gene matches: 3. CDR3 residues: CASSQNRGDTQYF. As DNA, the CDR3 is TGTGCCAGCAGCCAGAACAGGGGCGATACGCAGTATTTT. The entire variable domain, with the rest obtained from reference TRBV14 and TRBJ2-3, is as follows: EAGVTQFPSHSVIEKGQTVTLRCDPISGHDNLYWYRRVMGKEIKFLLHFVKESKQDESGMPNNRFLAERTGGTYSTLKVQPAELEDSGVYFCASSQNRGDTQYFGPGTRLTVL.

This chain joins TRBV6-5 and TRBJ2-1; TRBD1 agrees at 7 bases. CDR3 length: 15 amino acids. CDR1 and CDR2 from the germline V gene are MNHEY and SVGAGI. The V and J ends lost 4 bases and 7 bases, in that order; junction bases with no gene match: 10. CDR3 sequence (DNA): TGTGCCAGCAGTTCGATCCCGGGACAGCTTAATGAGCAGTTCTTC. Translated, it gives CASSSIPGQLNEQFF.